This note documents a single T cell receptor (beta chain) sequence. Its antigen is unidentified. The sample belongs to a study of radiation and T cells in renal cell carcinoma. Whole-study findings and limits: No pretreatment tumor biopsies were available for baseline clonotypes. In blood, top tumor clones expanded by 2 weeks, shrinking by 4.

The CDR3 consists of 13 residues. In germline, CDR1 is SGHRS, CDR2 YFSETQ. V lost 4 bases, J lost 4 bases, and 3 bases stayed unmatched. Assay used: immunoSEQ multiplex PCR; TCRdb lists only in-frame clones, some missing. This table has 100,000 to 150,000 clones, roughly 80% appearing once. Time point noted: baseline pretreatment blood. This sample's treatment: 15 Gy SBRT to primary tumor, nephrectomy 4 weeks later. The tumor was a clear cell renal cell carcinoma. The chain recombines TRBV5-1 with TRBJ1-1; 8 bases are a match to TRBD1. The sequencing used blood, collected from a patient whose treatment included radiotherapy and nephrectomy. The sequence came from a woman aged 55-75 years with renal cell carcinoma. CDR3: CASSKTGGTEAFF. The CDR3 bases are TGCGCCAGCAGCAAAACAGGGGGCACTGAAGCTTTCTTT.